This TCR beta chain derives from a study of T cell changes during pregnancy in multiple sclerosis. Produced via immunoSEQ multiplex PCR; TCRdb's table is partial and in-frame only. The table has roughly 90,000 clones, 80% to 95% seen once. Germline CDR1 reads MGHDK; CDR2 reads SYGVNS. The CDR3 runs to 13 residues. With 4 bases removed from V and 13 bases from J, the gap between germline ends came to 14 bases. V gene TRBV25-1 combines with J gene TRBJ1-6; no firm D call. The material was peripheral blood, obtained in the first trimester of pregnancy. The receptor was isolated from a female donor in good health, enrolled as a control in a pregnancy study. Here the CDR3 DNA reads TGTGCCAGCAGTGTAGAGGGTAGGAGGCCCCTCCACTTT. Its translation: CASSVEGRRPLHF. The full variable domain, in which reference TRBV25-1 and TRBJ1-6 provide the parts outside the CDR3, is EADIYQTPRYLVIGTGKKITLECSQTMGHDKMYWYQQDPGMELHLIHYSYGVNSTEKGDLSSESTVSRIRTEHFPLTLESARPSHTSQYLCASSVEGRRPLHFGNGTRLTVT.